What follows describes a single TCR beta chain. Both 60 Vbeta primers and 13 Jbeta primers went into the PCR. Measured with immunoSEQ multiplex PCR; TCRdb has only the in-frame clones, and not every one. Of about 87,000 clones listed, over 70% were seen once; the top ten hold around 24%. This entry comes from a study of cytomegalovirus exposure and HLA in healthy donors. The sample was PBMCs. This clonotype was sampled from a man younger than 40 in good health and CMV-seropositive.

CDR3 in DNA: TGTGCCACCAGCAGAGGTGGACCCGGCGGGGGTGAAGCTTTCTTT. Protein sequence: CATSRGGPGGGEAFF. The chain uses TRBV15 and TRBJ1-1; maybe TRBD1 (5 bases). Germline V gene data show CDR1 as LNHNV and CDR2 as YYDKDF (reference sequence). V was cut by 1 base and J by 7 bases, with 16 bases left in between. The CDR3 spans 15 residues.